This T cell receptor (beta chain) derives from a study of cytomegalovirus exposure and HLA in healthy donors listed by TCRdb under 2017. Broadly, across the study: According to an earlier analysis of around 600 of the donors, about 170 million T cells yielded over 90 million unique TCR beta sequences and less than 300 Gb of sequence data. Approximately 310 gigabases of sequencing data and tens of millions of unique TCR sequences were included in an early release covering around 600 HLA-typed donors. The genetic ancestry cluster associated with self-reported Caucasian donors included 81% of the roughly 360 genotyped donors. The aim of the study was to test whether cataloging public T cell receptors could identify signatures of past pathogen exposure. Using immunosequencing, the study profiled T cell repertoires from approximately 700 subjects and related those repertoires to cytomegalovirus serostatus. Along with the roughly 670-subject first cohort, a separate validation cohort of more than 90 different subjects was used. To predict cytomegalovirus infection status, the study brought together high-throughput TCR immunosequencing, statistical association of individual TCRs with disease status, and machine learning. A later analysis re-analyzed previously published TCR beta repertoires from 550 to 700 donors and added high-resolution HLA genotyping to study TCR occurrence patterns. In the later analysis, no new phenotypic data were used to find candidate immune exposures; instead, reliance was placed on TCR beta sequences and their occurrence across donors. An earlier analysis of some 500 of the donors applied high-throughput TCR beta sequencing to assess whether each TCR beta V gene segment acted as functional or pseudogenic. Donor age, sex, ethnicity and CMV serostatus were compiled together with the repertoire data. In a later genetic analysis, genome-wide SNP genotypes for about 65% of the roughly 670 donors were used, and that subset was treated as a discovery cohort. Every discovery cohort repertoire had been produced on one sequencing platform. Class I and class II HLA loci were covered by the typing at four-digit resolution. The number of typed donors differed by locus: about 620-630 for A, B, C, DRB1 and DQB1; 500 to 550 for DQA1; approximately 610 for DPA1; and some 450 for DPB1. Because of strong linkage in the cohort, five DR-DQ haplotypes were treated as single units for association and clustering. Among a few hundred genotyped donors of the cohort, an average of about 240,000 unique TCR beta nucleotide sequences were sequenced per donor, roughly a sixth of them non-productive.

In the germline V gene (reference sequence), CDR1 corresponds to MNHEY and CDR2 to SMNVEV. Ends trimmed: V by 5 bases, J by 6 bases; bases unmatched to a gene: 18. Its CDR3 holds 17 amino acids, cysteine through phenylalanine. The only DNA kept is the CDR3, 51 bases in frame from the first base. In total, around 600 healthy bone marrow donors made up the cohort. All cohort members were sampled while nominally healthy, although unrecorded immune exposures were likely present. The donor was CMV seropositive and was included in the group of 300 or so seropositive cohort members. A peripheral blood sample was provided by each donor, and peripheral blood mononuclear cells were used for TCR beta sequencing. Genomic DNA extraction from the blood cell samples was performed with the Qiagen DNeasy Blood Extraction Kit. Overall study outcomes, separate from this receptor: A further reported finding was that TCR beta sequences accurately predicted the HLA-A and HLA-B alleles for most subjects in the first cohort. The study gave a list of 150 to 200 TCR beta chains associated with cytomegalovirus. The cohort was sequenced for TCR beta chains only, and without alpha or paired-chain data the features that could be detected were limited. Most TCR sequences were observed very rarely across donors, whereas some public TCRs were present in many individuals. Roughly uniform sequencing depth across donors was assumed in presence/absence analyses, although this assumption may not hold. In vitro tests confirmed that three of the cytomegalovirus-associated TCR beta chains recognize cytomegalovirus antigens. Linkage disequilibrium might explain the correlated functional status among segregating V segments, but an unknown experimental factor could not be excluded. An earlier analysis of approximately 590 of the donors showed that most TCR beta V segments appeared in productive rearrangements either about 90% or about 30% of the time, which broadly matched IMGT annotations. A later genetic analysis associated a missense DCLRE1C variant with V-gene and J-gene trimming of TCR beta chains, and an independent cohort replicated the association. Some IMGT-functional V segments, including TRBV6-2 and TRBV6-3, could not be distinguished by the 87-base-pair reads and were therefore excluded. A cluster of highly shared sequence variants was judged likely to represent a technical artifact of the sequencing pipeline. HLA typing was unavailable for some donors at each locus, so association tests used only the typed subset. A later analysis found that TCR association rates varied across HLA loci, with DRB1 alleles showing the most associated TCRs and HLA-C alleles the fewest. The authors suggested that the approach could potentially be generalized to other disease states and immunological phenotypes. The classifier was reported to diagnose cytomegalovirus status with high specificity and sensitivity in both the original and validation cohorts. In a later genetic analysis, fewer N-insertions in productive TCRs were reported among donors in an Asian-associated ancestry cluster than the roughly 640-donor mean. Compared with equally common non-associated chains, HLA-associated TCR beta chains in a later analysis were more clonally expanded and had lower generation probabilities. When HLA alleles, especially DR and DQ, strongly co-occurred, attributing TCR associations to individual alleles was difficult. According to a later analysis, parvovirus B19, influenza, CMV and Epstein-Barr virus appeared linked to several top co-occurrence clusters. A later analysis associated some 17,000 TCR beta sequences with specific HLA alleles at a false discovery rate of 0.05. According to a later analysis, most CMV-associated TCR beta chains appeared to be HLA-restricted, and the HLA associations seemed to be driven largely by CMV exposure. For the cohort, immune exposure information was limited to CMV serostatus. Because counts were too low, 15 or so rarely observed V segments, including chromosome 9 orphons, were excluded from the earlier analysis of 587 of the donors.

Worth noting for this clone: Its antigen is currently not known. It has no much larger one-base neighbor in the sample; base qualities were not kept.

The library relied on the immunoSEQ multiplex PCR assay. The multiplex PCR relied on a mix of 60 forward primers for TCR Vbeta segments and 13 reverse primers for TCR Jbeta segments. The CDR3 region of rearranged TCR beta genes was amplified from genomic DNA by a multiplex PCR assay. The amplified TCR beta libraries were sequenced on the Illumina HiSeq System as 87-base-pair reads. Per the authors' processing: Across the roughly 640 repertoires, a later analysis counted roughly 77 million unique TCR beta chains, some 11 million of which were shared by at least two donors. A nearest-neighbor algorithm error-corrected the raw reads and collapsed the reads into unique sequences, merging closely related sequences to remove PCR and sequencing errors. V, D and J gene segments were assigned by aligning CDR3 sequences to IMGT reference sequences. For a sequence to be retained, at least a six-nucleotide match to both a V gene segment and a J gene segment was required. Rearrangements were called productive when the CDR3 lacked stop codons and stayed in frame with V and J; all others were non-productive. Following IMGT convention, CDR3 was defined as the stretch from the second conserved V-encoded cysteine up to the conserved J-encoded phenylalanine. The earlier analysis of about 590 of the donors excluded sequences that lacked an unambiguous match to a single V gene segment. In an earlier analysis of several hundred of the donors, V segments were called functional above 56.7% productive rearrangements and were called segregating when the between-donor standard deviation exceeded 5%. A statistical classification framework was built to diagnose cytomegalovirus status from the catalog of TCR beta chain sequences. In a later analysis, TCR nucleotide sequences were compared against IMGT/GENE-DB human TR gene sequences so that V and J genes could be assigned. Using the TCRdist pipeline, a later analysis assigned CDR3 sequences along with most-parsimonious VDJ recombination scenarios. In a later analysis, each TCR beta chain was defined by its CDR3 amino acid sequence together with its V-gene family, and reads lacking a unique V-gene family were excluded. To address suspected cross-contamination and a sequencing artifact, a later analysis removed 592 highly shared, low-generation-probability nucleotide sequences. For each public chain, a later analysis derived a clonal expansion index from normalized ranks of inferred template counts within each repertoire. Generation probabilities in a later analysis came from a VDJ recombination model fitted to out-of-frame rearrangements, and those results were checked against IGoR. In a later analysis, TCR-TCR, TCR-HLA and TCR-CMV co-occurrence was scored with hypergeometric tests, and a repertoire-size bias correction was applied to TCR pairs. In a later analysis, false discovery rates were estimated by permuting HLA or CMV assignments 20 times. A later analysis grouped co-occurring TCRs with DBSCAN, adding TCRdist sequence similarity when clustering within HLA-allele-positive subsets. Repertoires with fewer than 30,000 or more than 120,000 public chains, plus five repertoires with anomalous nucleotide sharing, were excluded from co-occurrence clustering. TCRdb obtained this table from immuneACCESS and retained in-frame rearrangements with V and J assigned. These tables miss some clones; where compared with another copy, unresolved V genes account for less than half of the shortfall, and the remainder is unexplained. The D gene and trimming were derived from the DNA, and the V and J assignments and clone size from that table. Present in this sample are about 150,000 clones, 60% to 85% of which were seen just once. The ten largest make up around an eighth of the sample.

The V gene is TRBV27 and the J gene is TRBJ1-2; 7 central bases correspond to TRBD1. The specimen was PBMCs. This sequence originates from a man aged 40-50 years in good health and CMV-seropositive. The nucleotide sequence is given as TGTGCCAGCAGTCTTATCCCCCCGGGACAGCAGGACGATGGCTACACCTTC. This yields the protein CASSLIPPGQQDDGYTF.